Sequencing of this T cell receptor (beta chain) was carried out in a study of blood T cell repertoires in COVID-19. The V gene's germline CDR1 is GTSNPN and CDR2 SVGIG (reference sequence). The length of the CDR3 is 18 residues. J gave up 4 bases and V 1 base, and 11 bases lay outside the gene matches. Sequenced by immunoSEQ multiplex PCR; TCRdb stores in-frame clones only, minus some. The sample has about 200,000 clones; about 89% are singletons. The J gene is TRBJ1-6, the V gene TRBV30, with TRBD1 identical over 9 bases. The receptor's source is a woman younger than 35 who had recovered from COVID-19. Sequencing was performed on PBMCs or T cells enriched from blood (not recorded which). CDR3: CAWSGGTGKGPYNSPLHF. In nucleotides, the CDR3 is TGTGCCTGGAGTGGAGGGACAGGGAAAGGGCCATATAATTCACCCCTCCACTTT.